Each of the 20 T cell receptor beta chains below was sequenced from the same sample in a study of shared T cell receptors in the human thymus. The assay was immunoSEQ multiplex PCR, and TCRdb's table has in-frame clones only and misses some. The data hold about 660,000 clones, with 70% to 90% observed a single time. A further study also used this sample, focusing on human thymus T cells.

Sample: thymocytes. The receptors were gathered from a boy in the first two years of life with a congenital heart defect.

The chain recombines TRBV4-1 with TRBJ2-3, with 11 bases that match TRBD2. Losses at the gene ends were 0 bases for V and 1 base for J; bases not matched to a gene: 12. Germline V gene data show CDR1 as MGHRA and CDR2 as YSYEKL. CDR3 length: 20 amino acids. The CDR3 loop reads CASSQERRPTSGERTDTQYF. CDR3 sequence (DNA): TGCGCCAGCAGCCAAGAGAGGCGCCCGACTAGCGGGGAACGCACAGATACGCAGTATTTT.

This chain links TRBV12-5 with TRBJ2-7; perhaps TRBD2 as D (8 bases). The CDR3 runs to 16 residues. Looked up from germline, CDR1 is LGHNT and CDR2 is FRNRAP. V shed 1 base and J shed 7 bases, with 20 bases lying between them. CDR3 region: CASGLAPGGGQGEQYF. Here the CDR3 DNA reads TGTGCTAGTGGTTTGGCCCCGGGAGGGGGCCAAGGGGAGCAGTACTTC.

The chain uses TRBV27 and TRBJ1-1; a weak D match, TRBD1 (5 bases). Trimming removed 1 base from V and 4 bases from J, with 7 bases in between. The germline V gene encodes CDR1 MNHEY and CDR2 SMNVEV (reference sequence). CDR3 length: 13 residues. The CDR3 bases are TGTGCCAGCAGTTTATTGGGGCCCACTGAAGCTTTCTTT. This translates into CASSLLGPTEAFF.

The genes are TRBV5-4 and TRBJ2-5, with 7 bases lining up with TRBD2. The CDR3 spans 15 residues. The J segment lost 2 bases and the V segment lost 3 bases, leaving 7 bases of the junction unmatched. The germline V gene encodes CDR1 SGHNT and CDR2 YYREEE (reference sequence). CDR3 protein: CASSWVGRWQETQYF. In DNA form, the CDR3 reads TGTGCCAGCAGCTGGGTCGGGAGGTGGCAAGAGACCCAGTACTTC. The full variable domain, in which reference TRBV5-4 and TRBJ2-5 provide the parts outside the CDR3, is ETGVTQSPTHLIKTRGQQVTLRCSSQSGHNTVSWYQQALGQGPQFIFQYYREEENGRGNFPPRFSGLQFPNYSSELNVNALELDDSALYLCASSWVGRWQETQYFGPGTRLLVL.

The V gene is TRBV4-1, the J gene TRBJ2-2; no reliable D call. Trimming removed 2 bases at V and 1 base at J, with 5 bases between. Germline CDR1 and CDR2: MGHRA and YSYEKL. The CDR3 runs 14 residues. CDR3 DNA: TGCGCCAGCAGCCAATTGAGGAACACCGGGGAGCTGTTTTTT. Translated, it gives CASSQLRNTGELFF.

The chain recombines TRBV18 with TRBJ2-1, with TRBD2 matching 8 bases. Germline-derived CDR1 and CDR2 are KGHSH and LQKENI. The ends lost 5 bases at V and 8 bases at J; junction bases unmatched: 14. CDR3 length: 16 residues. The CDR3 bases are TGTGCCAGCTCAGCCGGACTAGCTCGACTTCGGGATGAGCAGTTCTTC. Translated, it gives CASSAGLARLRDEQFF.

V and J are TRBV7-6 and TRBJ1-3, with D unclear. CDR3 size: 16 residues. The germline V and J ends were trimmed by 5 bases and 0 bases, with 14 bases remaining between them. Germline-derived CDR1 and CDR2 are SGHVS and FNYEAQ. CDR3 protein: CASSAGRESSGNTIYF. In nucleotides, the CDR3 is TGTGCCAGCAGCGCTGGTCGGGAGAGCTCTGGAAACACCATATATTTT.

The chain links TRBV21-1 to TRBJ1-5; the D call TRBD1 from the table was never checked on the DNA. TRBV21-1 represents a pseudogene. The CDR3 runs to 18 residues. The CDR3 reads CASSKWDRTEGHNQPQHF. The CDR3 DNA reads as TGTGCCAGCAGCAAATGGGACAGGACTGAGGGCCACAATCAGCCCCAGCATTTT.

In this sample, this clone turned up a few times. This sequence joins TRBV27 and TRBJ2-1; D is ambiguous. Germline-derived CDR1 and CDR2 are MNHEY and SMNVEV (reference sequence). The V gene lost 4 bases and the J gene lost 0 bases, with 19 bases spanning the gap. The CDR3 covers 18 residues. The CDR3 DNA is TGTGCCAGCAGTTCAGGCCCCCAGGCGCACAGCTCCTACAATGAGCAGTTCTTC. Its translation is CASSSGPQAHSSYNEQFF.

This chain connects TRBV4-3 to TRBJ2-5; 8 positions match TRBD2. The J call may not be correct, given that the DNA end is closer to TRBJ2-7. The length of the CDR3 is 17 residues. CDR1 LGHNA and CDR2 YSLEER come from the germline V gene. The CDR3 reads CASSQARSSGCAYEQYF. For the CDR3, the DNA is TGCGCCAGCAGCCAAGCCAGATCTAGCGGGTGCGCCTACGAGCAGTACTTC.

This rearrangement joins TRBV4-3 to TRBJ1-1, with D perhaps matching TRBD1 (5 bases). The CDR3 runs to 14 residues. The V end lost 3 bases, the J end lost 12 bases, and 20 bases lay between the germline ends. The V gene's germline CDR1 is LGHNA and CDR2 YSLEER. In nucleotides, the CDR3 is TGCGCCAGCAGCCATAAGGGGAATCGCCCCGATACTTTCTTT. Encoded protein: CASSHKGNRPDTFF.

The sample holds one count of this clone. The chain links TRBV2 to TRBJ2-5, with TRBD2 matching over 11 bases. Germline-derived CDR1 and CDR2 are SNHLY and FYNNEI. This CDR3 comprises 16 residues. Trimming removed 4 bases from V and 3 bases from J; junction bases left unmatched: 7. CDR3 protein: CASSALAGAREETQYF. CDR3 DNA: TGTGCCAGCAGTGCACTAGCGGGGGCAAGGGAAGAGACCCAGTACTTC.

The genes are TRBV4-3 and TRBJ2-3; 8 positions match TRBD2. The CDR3 consists of 17 residues. CDR1 is LGHNA, CDR2 YSLEER, per germline. V dropped 1 base and J dropped 0; count of bases not matched to a gene: 6. CDR3 sequence: CASSQVRLATSTDTQYF. The DNA for the CDR3 is TGCGCCAGCAGCCAAGTGCGACTAGCGACTAGCACAGATACGCAGTATTTT.

The rearrangement uses TRBV4-1 and TRBJ2-5, with 8 bases matching TRBD2. CDR1 and CDR2 (germline): MGHRA, YSYEKL. The ends lost 0 bases at V and 1 base at J; junction bases unmatched: 7. The CDR3 length is 17 residues. CDR3 nucleotide sequence: TGCGCCAGCAGCCAAGATTCCCTAGCGGGCCCCCAAGAGACCCAGTACTTC. This codes for CASSQDSLAGPQETQYF.

The chain has TRBV5-1 and TRBJ2-1, with 13 nucleotides matching TRBD2. V dropped 6 bases and J dropped 5; count of bases not matched to a gene: 8. CDR1 SGHRS and CDR2 YFSETQ come from the germline V gene. This CDR3 spans 16 amino acids. The CDR3 is CASTRTSGRGHNEQFF. The CDR3 nucleotides read TGCGCCAGCACCCGGACTAGCGGGAGAGGACACAATGAGCAGTTCTTC. The entire variable domain, with the rest obtained from reference TRBV5-1 and TRBJ2-1, is as follows: KAGVTQTPRYLIKTRGQQVTLSCSPISGHRSVSWYQQTPGQGLQFLFEYFSETQRNKGNFPGRFSGRQFSNSRSEMNVSTLELGDSALYLCASTRTSGRGHNEQFFGPGTRLTVL.

Only one count was recorded for this clone. J is TRBJ2-1 and V is TRBV9; D remains unclear. The V and J ends lost 3 bases and 0 bases respectively, with 7 bases between them. The germline gives CDR1 SGDLS, CDR2 YYNGEE. This CDR3 has 14 amino acids. The CDR3: CASSGSGSYNEQFF. The CDR3 nucleotides are TGTGCCAGCAGCGGATCAGGCTCCTACAATGAGCAGTTCTTC.

V and J are TRBV28 and TRBJ2-7; TRBD1 aligns across 7 bases. The CDR3 spans 14 residues. CDR1 is MDHEN and CDR2 is SYDVKM in the germline V gene. With 8 bases clipped from V and 4 bases from J, the junction kept 11 bases outside the gene matches. CDR3 protein: CASRLGGRRYEQYF. CDR3 DNA sequence: TGTGCCAGCCGCTTAGGGGGCAGGCGTTACGAGCAGTACTTC.

The rearrangement uses TRBV2 and TRBJ2-1; TRBD2 is a possible D gene (5 bases). The CDR3 consists of 16 residues. V gave up 6 bases and J gave up 1 base, with 16 bases separating them. Germline V gene lookup returns CDR1 SNHLY and CDR2 FYNNEI. CDR3: CASSGTSPGSYNEQFF. The CDR3, as DNA: TGTGCCAGCAGCGGAACGTCCCCGGGGTCCTACAATGAGCAGTTCTTC.

The rearrangement links TRBV15 to TRBJ1-2; 11 bases match TRBD1. The CDR3 totals 15 residues. Germline assignment: CDR1 LNHNV and CDR2 YYDKDF (reference sequence). V lost 5 bases to trimming and J lost 4 bases; unmatched junction nucleotides: 6. CDR3 in amino acids: CATSAADRGLYGYTF. The CDR3 region has the DNA TGTGCCACCAGCGCCGCGGACAGGGGGCTCTATGGCTACACCTTC.

The chain recombines TRBV6-6 with TRBJ2-5; D is uncertain. Looked up from germline, CDR1 is MNHNY and CDR2 is SVGAGI (reference sequence). V lost 3 bases to trimming and J lost 0 bases, with 8 bases between them. The CDR3 totals 14 residues. The DNA of the CDR3 is TGTGCCAGCAGTTATTCAGCGTACCAAGAGACCCAGTACTTC. It encodes CASSYSAYQETQYF.